The sequence of this TCR beta chain was determined in a study of blood T cell repertoires in COVID-19. The wider study: The study drew acute and convalescent COVID-19 samples from the United States, Italy and Spain. T cells, B-cell-depleted T cells, or PBMCs supplied cDNA or gDNA.

About this clone: The junction departs from the called germline gene at one end, perhaps through a read error.

Source study methods: Counts of nucleated cells, estimated from reference gene primer amplification, were obtained. Method: immunoSEQ multiplex PCR; TCRdb's copy keeps in-frame clones and lacks some. V and J calls and clone size are copied from that table; D and trimming were computed from the DNA. The sample has some 250,000 clones, around 90% seen once; the top ten hold 0.8%. Germline lookup yields CDR1 MGHRA and CDR2 YSYEKL. The CDR3 runs to 14 residues. The source is a woman aged 25 to 39 with acute or convalescent COVID-19. Sequenced material: peripheral blood. V usage is TRBV4-1 and J usage is TRBJ2-7; 10 bases are a match to TRBD1. CDR3 amino acids: CASSQDDLGQGLSF. CDR3 in DNA: TGCGCCAGCAGCCAAGATGATTTGGGACAGGGGTTATCCTTC.